This record concerns one T cell receptor (beta chain) sequence. Other nucleotide sequences in the sample specify the same CDR3. These data are taken from a study of blood T cell repertoires in COVID-19. Whole-study context: The cDNA or gDNA used as material had been derived from T cells, B-cell-depleted T cells, or PBMCs.

Living in about two dozen US areas, the participants were between 18 and 89 years of age. Donors were grouped by their self-reported clinical history. Germline lookup yields CDR1 KGHSH and CDR2 LQKENI. With 3 bases removed from V and 0 bases from J, the gap between germline ends came to 9 bases. This CDR3 is 15 amino acids long. Per the study methods: Using reference gene primer amplification, nucleated cell counts were estimated. Data came from immunoSEQ multiplex PCR; TCRdb stores just in-frame clones and leaves some out. V, J and clone size were drawn from that table, and D and trimming were deduced from the DNA. The sample consists of approximately 400,000 clones, approximately 91% of them appearing once.

The chain links TRBV18 to TRBJ1-5, with no clear D. This receptor was identified in a woman aged 40-49 years who had been exposed to COVID-19. Sequencing was performed on PBMCs or T cells enriched from blood (not recorded which). CDR3 loop: CASSPLGDSNQPQHF. In DNA, the CDR3 is TGTGCCAGCTCACCCCTCGGGGATAGCAATCAGCCCCAGCATTTT.